This T cell receptor beta chain originates from a study of T cell repertoires in cytomegalovirus infection (dated by TCRdb to between 2017 and 2020). For the study in its entirety: Alongside well-studied HLA-B-restricted epitopes, the peptide stimulations were aimed at recently identified HLA-C-restricted CMV epitopes, whose presentation resists viral immunomodulation. The HLA type of each donor mattered for the analysis, because public TCR beta signatures pointed to carriage of CMV infection along with the matching HLA type.

The treatment or condition tag for this specimen amounts to: in vitro stimulation with specific CMV peptide epitopes to enrich CMV-specific T cells. Germline trimming: 8 bases from V, 6 bases from J; junction bases outside gene matches: 9. From the cysteine up to the phenylalanine, the CDR3 has a length of 13 residues. The retained sequence is limited to the CDR3, 39 bases, with the frame set at the first base. CDR1 and CDR2 were assigned from the germline V gene (reference sequence) as LNHDA and SQIVND. Study-wide conclusions, independent of this receptor: Cumulative frequency of public TCR beta family members discriminated carriers of CMV infection plus the relevant HLA type in this cohort and an independent 352-donor cohort. The ex vivo response was dominated by HLA-C-restricted CMV-specific TCR beta clonotypes, and the single most frequent clonotype in two of eight donors was supplied by these HLA-C-restricted clonotypes.

Regarding this clonotype: The antigen it recognizes is unknown. No qualities accompany the bases; no much larger clone lies one base away.

The reads were generated on an Illumina HiSeq 1500. Using fastp at Q25 and MiXCR, TCRdb reprocessed the public reads and kept productive beta chains. Rows matching on CDR3 protein sequence are summarized as one entry with the most common DNA and genes. This sample is represented by roughly 150,000 distinct CDR3 sequences; roughly a third of them were singletons. About 56% of the sample is in the top ten clones. The chain employs TRBV19 and TRBJ1-2, with TRBD1 matching 7 junction bases. Sequenced here: CD8+ T cells from cultured PBMCs, sampled from culture after CMV antigen stimulation. The clonotype comes from a human donor in good health (CMV status not recorded). Some clones in this sample may be carry-over from other donors' samples. Read as DNA, the sequence is TGTGCCAGTCGGCTTGGAGGGGGCAATGGCTACACCTTC. It translates as CASRLGGGNGYTF. Outside the CDR3, residues come from the reference TRBV19 and TRBJ1-2 proteins, so the full variable domain is: DGGITQSPKYLFRKEGQNVTLSCEQNLNHDAMYWYRQDPGQGLRLIYYSQIVNDFQKGDIAEGYSVSREKKESFPLTVTSAQKNPTAFYLCASRLGGGNGYTFGSGTRLTVV.